This record looks at one TCR beta chain sequence and its context. Its antigen is still unknown. The sample belongs to a study of response to subunit inactivated influenza vaccine. The study's findings and limits: The authors offered the suggestion that each seasonal influenza vaccination recruits few new T cells.

TCRdb fed the RT-PCR reads into MiXCR, producing one record per CDR3 protein. The repertoire holds about 520,000 distinct CDR3 sequences, with 25% as singletons. Germline assignment: CDR1 SGHRS and CDR2 YFSETQ. The CDR3 has 17 amino acids. Trimming removed 1 base from V and 3 bases from J, with 20 bases in between. Sequencing was performed on CD4+ T cells sorted from PBMCs, taken about 5 days after vaccination. This TCR was recovered from a man aged 50 to 59 who received an inactivated influenza vaccine. The chain joins TRBV5-1 to TRBJ2-7; perhaps TRBD1 as D (6 bases). Written as DNA, the CDR3 is TGCGCCAGCAGCTTGTCCACTGGGGGCGCCTATAGCTACGAGCAGTACTTC. Its protein is CASSLSTGGAYSYEQYF.